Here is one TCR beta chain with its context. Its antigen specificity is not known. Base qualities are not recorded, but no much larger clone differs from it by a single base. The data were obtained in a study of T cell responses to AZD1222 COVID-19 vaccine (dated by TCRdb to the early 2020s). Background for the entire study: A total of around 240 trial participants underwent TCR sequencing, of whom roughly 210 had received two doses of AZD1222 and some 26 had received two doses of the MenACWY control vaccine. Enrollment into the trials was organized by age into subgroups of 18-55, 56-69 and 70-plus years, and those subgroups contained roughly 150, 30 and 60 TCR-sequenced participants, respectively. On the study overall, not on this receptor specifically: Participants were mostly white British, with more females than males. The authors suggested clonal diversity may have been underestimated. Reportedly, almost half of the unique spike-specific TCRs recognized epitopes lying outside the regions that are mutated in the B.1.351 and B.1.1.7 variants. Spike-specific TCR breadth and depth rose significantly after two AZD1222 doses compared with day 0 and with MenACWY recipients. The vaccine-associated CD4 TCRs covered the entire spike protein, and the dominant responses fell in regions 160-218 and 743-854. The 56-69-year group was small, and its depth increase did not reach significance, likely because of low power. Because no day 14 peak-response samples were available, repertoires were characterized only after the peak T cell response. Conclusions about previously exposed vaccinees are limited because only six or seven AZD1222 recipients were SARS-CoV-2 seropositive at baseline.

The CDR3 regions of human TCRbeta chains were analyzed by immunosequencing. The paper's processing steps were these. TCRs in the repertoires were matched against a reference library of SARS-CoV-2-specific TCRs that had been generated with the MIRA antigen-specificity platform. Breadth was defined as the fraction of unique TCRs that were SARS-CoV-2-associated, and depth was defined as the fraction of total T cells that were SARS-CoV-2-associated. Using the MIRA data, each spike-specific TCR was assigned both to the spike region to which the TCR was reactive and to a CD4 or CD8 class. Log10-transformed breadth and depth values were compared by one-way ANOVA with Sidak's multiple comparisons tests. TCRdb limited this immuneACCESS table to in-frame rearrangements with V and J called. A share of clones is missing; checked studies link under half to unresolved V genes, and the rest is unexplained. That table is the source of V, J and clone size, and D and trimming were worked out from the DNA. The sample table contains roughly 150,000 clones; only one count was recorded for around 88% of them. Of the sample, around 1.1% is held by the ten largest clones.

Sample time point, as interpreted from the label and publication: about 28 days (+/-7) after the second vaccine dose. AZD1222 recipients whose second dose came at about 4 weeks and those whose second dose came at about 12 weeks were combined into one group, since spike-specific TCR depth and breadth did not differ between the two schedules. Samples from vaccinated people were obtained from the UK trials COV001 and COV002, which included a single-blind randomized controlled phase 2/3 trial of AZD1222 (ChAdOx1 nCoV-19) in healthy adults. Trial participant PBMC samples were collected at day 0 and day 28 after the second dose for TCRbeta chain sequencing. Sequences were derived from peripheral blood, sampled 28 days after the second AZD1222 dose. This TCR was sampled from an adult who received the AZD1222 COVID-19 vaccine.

This receptor has the CDR3 CSVDQGDTF. The DNA is as follows: TGCAGCGTTGATCAGGGGGACACCTTC. Recombination linked TRBV29-1 to TRBJ1-2; 7 bases in the middle match TRBD1. The CDR3 goes from the cysteine to the phenylalanine over 9 residues. The entry retains the CDR3 DNA only, 27 bases that are in frame from base 1. V is trimmed back by 3 bases and J by 12 bases, and the junction contains 1 base that no gene match accounts for. CDR1 and CDR2 are drawn from the germline V gene: SQVTM, ANQGSEA.